This T cell receptor beta chain was obtained from a study of cytomegalovirus exposure and HLA in healthy donors. Looking at the study overall: The roughly 120 validation repertoires, a later analysis reported, used the same platform as the approximately 700 first-cohort repertoires.

TCRdb's table, derived via immunoSEQ multiplex PCR, lists solely in-frame clones and lacks some. The table has 150,000 to 200,000 clones, roughly 82% seen once; the top ten hold roughly 1.6%. Regarding the study as a whole: According to a subsequent analysis, TCR clusters from the first cohort were inclined to appear together in the 120 validation repertoires. Researchers reported that a few CMV-associated chains were confirmed in vitro as CMV antigen-specific.

The germline V gene encodes CDR1 SGHAT and CDR2 FQNNGV. Trimming took off 0 bases at V and 4 bases at J, with 7 bases between the two ends. This CDR3 has 13 residues. With respect to this clone: The antigen is undetermined.

The genes are TRBV11-2 and TRBJ2-7, with D unclear. This TCR derives from a woman under 30 in good health and CMV-seronegative. Material for sequencing was PBMCs. CDR3 in amino acids: CASSLELAYEQYF. DNA of the CDR3: TGTGCCAGCAGCTTAGAACTCGCTTACGAGCAGTACTTC.